A selection of T cell receptor beta chains follows, all from one sample in a study of PD-1 blockade in classical Hodgkin lymphoma. TCRdb's copy holds only in-frame clones and misses some; the assay was immunoSEQ multiplex PCR. The repertoire holds 45,000 or so clones, with around 78% as singletons. This material consisted of peripheral blood mononuclear cells (PBMCs), taken before the fourth cycle of nivolumab. These receptors were collected from a human donor with classical Hodgkin lymphoma. Each CDR3 is given with its conserved first and last residue. A D gene is named only where the DNA matches it firmly. The size entry is marked missing in some rows and otherwise reads once, few, many or a size class.

length | J | V | D | size | DNA | CDR3
14 | TRBJ1-6 | TRBV5-4 | TRBD1 | many | TGTGCCAGCAGCTTGGAGCGGACAGGTGTGGCCCTCCACTTT | CASSLERTGVALHF
14 | TRBJ2-5 | TRBV5-4 | - | - | TGTGCCAGCAGCTTGGACCCACAGCAAGAGACCCAGTACTTC | CASSLDPQQETQYF
14 | TRBJ2-4 | TRBV11-3 | - | - | TGTGCCAGCAGCTTAGTGGGCGCGGTGAGCATTCAGTACTTC | CASSLVGAVSIQYF
13 | TRBJ2-1 | TRBV27 | - | - | TGTGCCAGCAGTTTAACTAGCACCATTGAGCAGTTCTTC | CASSLTSTIEQFF
11 | TRBJ2-5 | TRBV28 | - | - | TGTGCCAGCAGGGACCAAGAGACCCAGTACTTC | CASRDQETQYF
19 | TRBJ2-6 | TRBV4-2 | - | - | TGTGCCAGCAGCCAAGTGGGCAGTGGCGGGAACTCTGGGGCCAACGTCCTGACTTTC | CASSQVGSGGNSGANVLTF
15 | TRBJ2-1 | TRBV7-3 | - | - | TGTGCCAGCAGCCCAGCCCCGTCCCGGTTAAATGAGCAGTTCTTC | CASSPAPSRLNEQFF
13 | TRBJ2-1 | TRBV2 | TRBD1 | - | TGTGCCAGTCCCGGGACAGGGGGTAATGAGCAGTTCTTC | CASPGTGGNEQFF
13 | TRBJ1-1 | TRBV29-1 | TRBD1 | - | TGCAGCGCCACAGGGGGTTTGAATGATGAAGCTTTCTTT | CSATGGLNDEAFF
16 | TRBJ1-3 | TRBV28 | TRBD1 | - | TGTGCCAGCAGTTTAGCAGGACAGGCTTCTGGAAACACCATATATTTT | CASSLAGQASGNTIYF
13 | TRBJ1-3 | TRBV11-3 | TRBD1 | - | TGTGCCACTACGACAGGGTCTACAAACACCATATATTTT | CATTTGSTNTIYF
11 | TRBJ2-7 | TRBV6-1 | - | - | TGTGCCAGCAGTGTTGGTAACGAGCAGTACTTC | CASSVGNEQYF
15 | TRBJ1-6 | TRBV30 | TRBD1 | - | TGTGCCTGGAGCCCCCCGGACAGGGTCAATTCACCCCTCCACTTT | CAWSPPDRVNSPLHF
13 | TRBJ1-1 | TRBV6-5 | - | once | TGTGCCAGCAGTCTACGCAGGGACACTGAAGCTTTCTTT | CASSLRRDTEAFF
16 | TRBJ2-4 | TRBV5-4 | - | - | TGTGCCAGCAGCTCGGTCCAGGGAGCCCCCCTCAACATTCAGTACTTC | CASSSVQGAPLNIQYF
14 | TRBJ1-1 | TRBV29-1 | - | - | TGCAGCGTTGCACCTCTTGGGGGGGCCACTGAAGCTTTCTTT | CSVAPLGGATEAFF
15 | TRBJ2-3 | TRBV5-6 | - | - | TGTGCCAGCAGCTTGTCATCCGGGGCCGGGGATACGCAGTATTTT | CASSLSSGAGDTQYF
13 | TRBJ2-1 | TRBV11-2 | - | - | TGTGCCAGCAGCTTAGGAACCCGGAATGAGCAGTTCTTC | CASSLGTRNEQFF
15 | TRBJ1-5 | TRBV2 | - | - | TGTGCCAGCAGTGAAAGTCGGCATAGCAATCAGCCCCAGCATTTT | CASSESRHSNQPQHF
16 | TRBJ1-2 | TRBV2 | - | - | TGTGCCAGCAGTGAGAAGGGAGGCGGAAGGGTCTATGGCTACACCTTC | CASSEKGGGRVYGYTF
15 | TRBJ2-2 | TRBV18 | TRBD2 | - | TGTGCCAGCTCACCACGACTAGCGGGCACCGGGGAGCTGTTTTTT | CASSPRLAGTGELFF
13 | TRBJ1-1 | TRBV7-2 | TRBD1 | few | TGTGCCAGCAGCAGCGACAGGGGCCGGGTAGCTTTCTTT | CASSSDRGRVAFF
15 | TRBJ2-3 | TRBV5-8 | - | - | TGTGCCAGCAGTTACCAGGGTTCCTCCTTGGATACGCAGTATTTT | CASSYQGSSLDTQYF
13 | TRBJ2-5 | TRBV10-2 | TRBD2 | - | TGCGCCAGCAGCTTTGGACTAGCGGAGACCCAGTACTTC | CASSFGLAETQYF
14 | TRBJ1-1 | TRBV5-1 | - | - | TGCGCCAGCAGCTTGCAGGGAACGAACACTGAAGCTTTCTTT | CASSLQGTNTEAFF
16 | TRBJ2-3 | TRBV5-3 | TRBD2 | - | TGTGCCAGAGCCGCAGGGCTAGCGGGGGGACCGGATACGCAGTATTTT | CARAAGLAGGPDTQYF
16 | TRBJ2-1 | TRBV4-1 | - | few | TGCGCCAGCAGCTTAAACCGACTAGTATTTAACAATGAGCAGTTCTTC | CASSLNRLVFNNEQFF
15 | TRBJ1-4 | TRBV5-8 | - | - | TGTGCCAGCAGCTTGGTCGGGATCCTTAATGAAAAACTGTTTTTT | CASSLVGILNEKLFF
17 | TRBJ2-2 | TRBV7-2 | TRBD2 | - | TGTGCCAGCAGCTTAAAAGCGGGGGGGCCGAACACCGGGGAGCTGTTTTTT | CASSLKAGGPNTGELFF